The table lists the clone carrying this T cell receptor beta chain with a count of one. The method was immunoSEQ multiplex PCR; TCRdb's version includes in-frame clones alone and lacks a portion of them. The sample includes 40,000 or so clones, approximately 84% of them seen just once. The data originate from a study of glioma-infiltrating T cells after dendritic cell vaccination. Study background: Dendritic cell vaccination trial patients had either newly diagnosed or recurrent glioblastoma.

The CDR3 covers 14 residues. The germline CDR1 and CDR2 sequences are SGHDT and YYEEEE. Unmatched junction bases numbered 6, after V lost 3 bases and J lost 4 bases. This specimen consisted of blood, obtained before dendritic cell vaccination. The J gene is TRBJ1-2, the V gene TRBV5-6, with TRBD1 matching 7 bases. The TCR originated in a human donor with glioblastoma. In DNA form, the CDR3 reads TGTGCCAGCAGCTGGGGGACAGCCAGCTATGGCTACACCTTC. Its protein is CASSWGTASYGYTF.